These T cell receptor beta chains were read from a single sample in a study of cytotoxic CD8 clonotypes in ibrutinib-treated CLL. Sequenced by immunoSEQ multiplex PCR; TCRdb stores in-frame clones only, minus some. The table has around 310,000 clones, approximately 80% seen once. The sample was PBMCs, taken before ibrutinib treatment. The receptors stem from a human donor with chronic lymphocytic leukemia. The conserved cysteine and the conserved F or W are not part of the CDR3 here. Clone size is stated in some rows and not others, as once, few, many or a class when expanded.

>TRBV15|12|TRBJ2-3|-
ATKVGQGVDTQY
>TRBV4-3|12|TRBJ2-4|few
ASSQARASQIQY
>TRBV4-1|13|TRBJ2-7|-
ASSQNSGTSYEQY
>TRBV27|13|TRBJ1-2|-
ASSLRRGESVGYT
>TRBV7-9|11|TRBJ1-5|-
ASSSQGSQPQH
>TRBV9|16|TRBJ2-7|-
ASSVDLCVGLADYEQY
>TRBV6-1|11|TRBJ2-7|-
ASSSGTSYEQY
>TRBV7-2|12|TRBJ2-5|-
ASSLVAFQETQY
>TRBV4-2|12|TRBJ1-1|once
ASSPGTLGTEAF
>TRBV5-1|13|TRBJ2-1|-
ASSLLLAGNNEQF
>TRBV27|12|TRBJ2-3|-
ASSLALSTDTQY
>TRBV5-4|9|TRBJ2-7|-
ASSLDYEQY
>TRBV7-9|12|TRBJ1-2|-
ASSLDSGGYGYT
>TRBV4-3|12|TRBJ1-5|-
ASSSRDRGQPQH
>TRBV27|13|TRBJ1-2|-
ASHPGGSTNYGYT
>TRBV28|11|TRBJ2-3|-
ASTLPGTDTQY
>TRBV7-2|12|TRBJ2-7|-
ASSFYPDSYEQY
>TRBV27|14|TRBJ2-1|-
ASSLGAGPSYNEQF
>TRBV28|16|TRBJ2-7|once
ASSSSPGLGTLSYEQY
>TRBV10-1|13|TRBJ2-7|-
ASNIGLAETYEQY
>TRBV9|12|TRBJ2-3|-
ASSIRGRGDTQY
>TRBV14|15|TRBJ2-3|-
ASSQGLTGPDRDTQY
>TRBV4-1|13|TRBJ2-5|-
ASSPPDRGQETQY